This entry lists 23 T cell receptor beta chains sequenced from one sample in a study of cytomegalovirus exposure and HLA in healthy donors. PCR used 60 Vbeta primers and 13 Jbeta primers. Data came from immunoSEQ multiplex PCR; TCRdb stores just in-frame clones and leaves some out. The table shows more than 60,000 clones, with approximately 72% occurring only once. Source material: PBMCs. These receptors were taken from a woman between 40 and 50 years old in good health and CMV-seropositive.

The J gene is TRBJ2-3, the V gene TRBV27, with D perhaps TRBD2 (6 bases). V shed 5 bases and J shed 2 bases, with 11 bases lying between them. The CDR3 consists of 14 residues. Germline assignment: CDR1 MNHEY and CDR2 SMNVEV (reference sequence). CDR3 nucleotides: TGTGCCAGCAGTGCCCGGGACTTCACAGATACGCAGTATTTT. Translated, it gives CASSARDFTDTQYF.

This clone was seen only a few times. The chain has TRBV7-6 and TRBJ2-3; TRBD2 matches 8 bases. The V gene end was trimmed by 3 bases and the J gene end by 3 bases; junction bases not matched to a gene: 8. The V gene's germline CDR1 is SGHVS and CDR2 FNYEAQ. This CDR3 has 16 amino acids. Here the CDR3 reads CASSFSGVNSTDTQYF. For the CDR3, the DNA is TGTGCCAGCAGCTTTAGCGGGGTTAACTCGACAGATACGCAGTATTTT. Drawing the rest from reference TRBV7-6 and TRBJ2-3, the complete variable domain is GAGVSQSPRYKVTKRGQDVALRCDPISGHVSLYWYRQALGQGPEFLTYFNYEAQQDKSGLPNDRFSAERPEGSISTLTIQRTEQRDSAMYRCASSFSGVNSTDTQYFGPGTRLTVL.

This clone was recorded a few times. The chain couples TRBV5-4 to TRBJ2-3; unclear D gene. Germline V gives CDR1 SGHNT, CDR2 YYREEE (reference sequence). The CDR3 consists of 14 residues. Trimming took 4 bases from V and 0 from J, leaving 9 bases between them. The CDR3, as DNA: TGTGCCAGCAGCCTAGACCCTAGCACAGATACGCAGTATTTT. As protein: CASSLDPSTDTQYF.

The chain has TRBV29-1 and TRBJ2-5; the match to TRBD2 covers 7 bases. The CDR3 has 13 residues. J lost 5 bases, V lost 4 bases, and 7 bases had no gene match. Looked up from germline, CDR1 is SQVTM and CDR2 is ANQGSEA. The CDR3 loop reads CSVAAWEGETQYF. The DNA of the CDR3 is TGCAGCGTTGCAGCGTGGGAGGGCGAGACCCAGTACTTC. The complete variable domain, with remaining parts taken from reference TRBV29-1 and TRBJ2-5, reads SAVISQKPSRDICQRGTSLTIQCQVDSQVTMMFWYRQQPGQSLTLIATANQGSEATYESGFVIDKFPISRPNLTFSTLTVSNMSPEDSSIYLCSVAAWEGETQYFGPGTRLLVL.

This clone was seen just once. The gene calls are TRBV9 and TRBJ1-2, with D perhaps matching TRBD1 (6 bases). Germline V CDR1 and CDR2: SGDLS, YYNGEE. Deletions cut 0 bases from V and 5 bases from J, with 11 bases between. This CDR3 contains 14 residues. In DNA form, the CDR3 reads TGTGCCAGCAGCGTAGCGGCAGGGGCTTATGGCTACACCTTC. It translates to CASSVAAGAYGYTF.

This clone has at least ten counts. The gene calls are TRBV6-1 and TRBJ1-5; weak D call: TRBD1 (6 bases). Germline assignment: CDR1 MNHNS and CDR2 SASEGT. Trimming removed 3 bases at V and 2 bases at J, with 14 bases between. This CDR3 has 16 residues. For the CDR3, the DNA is TGTGCCAGCAGTGACCGAAGGGGGACGGGCAATCAGCCCCAGCATTTT. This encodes CASSDRRGTGNQPQHF.

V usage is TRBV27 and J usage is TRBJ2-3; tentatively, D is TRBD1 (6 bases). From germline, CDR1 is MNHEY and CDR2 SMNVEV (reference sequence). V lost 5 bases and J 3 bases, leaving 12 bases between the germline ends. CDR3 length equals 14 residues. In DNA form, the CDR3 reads TGTGCCAGCAGTCCAGGACAGAGAACAGATACGCAGTATTTT. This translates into CASSPGQRTDTQYF.

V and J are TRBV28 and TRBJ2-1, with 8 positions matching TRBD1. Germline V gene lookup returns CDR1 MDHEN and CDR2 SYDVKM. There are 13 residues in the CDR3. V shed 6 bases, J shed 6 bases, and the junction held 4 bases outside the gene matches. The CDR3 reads CASRSTGGNEQFF. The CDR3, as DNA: TGTGCCAGCAGATCAACAGGGGGCAATGAGCAGTTCTTC. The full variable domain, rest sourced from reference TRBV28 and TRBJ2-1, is DVKVTQSSRYLVKRTGEKVFLECVQDMDHENMFWYRQDPGLGLRLIYFSYDVKMKEKGDIPEGYSVSREKKERFSLILESASTNQTSMYLCASRSTGGNEQFFGPGTRLTVL.

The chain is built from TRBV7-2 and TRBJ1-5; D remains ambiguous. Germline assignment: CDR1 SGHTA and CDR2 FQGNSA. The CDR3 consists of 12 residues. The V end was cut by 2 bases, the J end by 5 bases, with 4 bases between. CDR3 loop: CASSLYDQPQHF. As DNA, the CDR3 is TGTGCCAGCAGCTTATATGATCAGCCCCAGCATTTT.

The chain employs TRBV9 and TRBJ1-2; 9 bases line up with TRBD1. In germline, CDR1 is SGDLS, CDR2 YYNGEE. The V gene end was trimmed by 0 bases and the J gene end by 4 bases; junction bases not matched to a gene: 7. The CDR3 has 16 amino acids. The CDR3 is CASSVALTTGGYGYTF. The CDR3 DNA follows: TGTGCCAGCAGCGTAGCTTTGACGACAGGGGGCTATGGCTACACCTTC.

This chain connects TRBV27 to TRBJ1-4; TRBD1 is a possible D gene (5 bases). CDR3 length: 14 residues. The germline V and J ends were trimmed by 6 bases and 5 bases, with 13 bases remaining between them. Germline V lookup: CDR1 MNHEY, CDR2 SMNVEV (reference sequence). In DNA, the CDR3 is TGTGCCAGCAGACGGCCGGGGGAAAATGAAAAACTGTTTTTT. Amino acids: CASRRPGENEKLFF. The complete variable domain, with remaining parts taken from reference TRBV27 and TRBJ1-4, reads EAQVTQNPRYLITVTGKKLTVTCSQNMNHEYMSWYRQDPGLGLRQIYYSMNVEVTDKGDVPEGYKVSRKEKRNFPLILESPSPNQTSLYFCASRRPGENEKLFFGSGTQLSVL.

CDR3 residues: CASSPRGGIGNTIYF. The CDR3 DNA reads as TGTGCCAGCAGTCCGAGGGGGGGGATCGGAAACACCATATATTTT. The rearrangement links TRBV7-2 to TRBJ1-3, with a weak D call TRBD1 (6 bases). The V gene lost 6 bases and the J gene lost 4 bases, with 16 bases spanning the gap. Germline V lookup: CDR1 SGHTA, CDR2 FQGNSA. CDR3 size: 15 residues. The full variable domain, with the rest looked up from reference TRBV7-2 and TRBJ1-3, is GAGVSQSPSNKVTEKGKDVELRCDPISGHTALYWYRQSLGQGLEFLIYFQGNSAPDKSGLPSDRFSAERTGGSVSTLTIQRTQQEDSAVYLCASSPRGGIGNTIYFGEGSWLTVV.

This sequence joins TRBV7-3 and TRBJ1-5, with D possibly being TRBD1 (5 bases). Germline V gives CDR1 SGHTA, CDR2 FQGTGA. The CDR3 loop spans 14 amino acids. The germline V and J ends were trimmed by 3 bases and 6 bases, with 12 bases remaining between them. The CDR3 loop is CASSFGQGGQPQHF. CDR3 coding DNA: TGTGCCAGCAGCTTTGGGCAGGGAGGTCAGCCCCAGCATTTT.

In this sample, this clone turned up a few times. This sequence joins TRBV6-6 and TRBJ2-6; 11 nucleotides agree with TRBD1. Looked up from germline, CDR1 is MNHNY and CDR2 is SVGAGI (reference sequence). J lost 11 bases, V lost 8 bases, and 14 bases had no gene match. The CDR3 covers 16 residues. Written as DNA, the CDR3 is TGTGCCAGCGTTGATAGGGGGACAGGGGGGAACGACGTCCTGACTTTC. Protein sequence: CASVDRGTGGNDVLTF.

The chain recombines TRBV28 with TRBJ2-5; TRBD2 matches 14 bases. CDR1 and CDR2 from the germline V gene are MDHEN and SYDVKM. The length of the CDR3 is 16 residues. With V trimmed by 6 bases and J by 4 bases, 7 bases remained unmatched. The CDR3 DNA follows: TGTGCCAGCAGAACTACCGGACTAGCGGGGGGAGAGACCCAGTACTTC. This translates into CASRTTGLAGGETQYF.

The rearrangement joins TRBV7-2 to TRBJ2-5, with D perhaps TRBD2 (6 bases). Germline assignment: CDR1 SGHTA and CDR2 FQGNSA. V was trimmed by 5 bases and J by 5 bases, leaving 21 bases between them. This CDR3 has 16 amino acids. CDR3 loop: CASSGRDSLRYETQYF. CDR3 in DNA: TGTGCCAGCAGCGGACGGGACTCCTTACGGTATGAGACCCAGTACTTC.

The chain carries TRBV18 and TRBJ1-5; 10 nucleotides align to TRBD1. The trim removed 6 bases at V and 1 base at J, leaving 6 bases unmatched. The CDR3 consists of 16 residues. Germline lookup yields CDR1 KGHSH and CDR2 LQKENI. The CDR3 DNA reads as TGTGCCAGCTCCCAATCGGGACAGGGGAGCAATCAGCCCCAGCATTTT. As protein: CASSQSGQGSNQPQHF.

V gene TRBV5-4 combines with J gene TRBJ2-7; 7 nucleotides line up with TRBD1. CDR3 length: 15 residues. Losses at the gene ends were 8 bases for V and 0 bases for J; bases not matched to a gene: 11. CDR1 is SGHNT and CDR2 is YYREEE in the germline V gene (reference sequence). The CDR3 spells CASSPIQGFSYEQYF. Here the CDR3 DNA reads TGTGCCAGTTCTCCAATACAGGGGTTCTCCTACGAGCAGTACTTC.

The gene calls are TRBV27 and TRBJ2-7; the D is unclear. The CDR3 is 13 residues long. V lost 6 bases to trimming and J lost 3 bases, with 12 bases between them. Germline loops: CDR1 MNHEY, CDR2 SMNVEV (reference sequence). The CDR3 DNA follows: TGTGCCAGCAGAACAACCCTAGACTACGAGCAGTACTTC. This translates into CASRTTLDYEQYF.

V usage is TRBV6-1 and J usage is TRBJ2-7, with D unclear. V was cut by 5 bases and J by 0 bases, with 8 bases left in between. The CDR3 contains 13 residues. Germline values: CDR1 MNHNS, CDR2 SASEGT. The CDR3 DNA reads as TGTGCCAGCAGTCCCTCGGGCTCCTACGAGCAGTACTTC. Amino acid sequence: CASSPSGSYEQYF.

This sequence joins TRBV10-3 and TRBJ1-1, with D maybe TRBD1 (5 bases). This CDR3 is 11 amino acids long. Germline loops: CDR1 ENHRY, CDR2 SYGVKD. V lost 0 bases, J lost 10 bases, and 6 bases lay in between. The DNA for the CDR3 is TGTGCCATCAGTGAGTCCGGGGGAGCTTTCTTT. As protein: CAISESGGAFF.

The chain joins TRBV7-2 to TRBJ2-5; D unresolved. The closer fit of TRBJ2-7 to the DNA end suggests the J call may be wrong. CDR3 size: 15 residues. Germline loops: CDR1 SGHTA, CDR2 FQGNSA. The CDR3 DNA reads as TGTGCCAGCAGCTTAGAGCGTCTATTCATCGGCGAGCAGTACTTC. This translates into CASSLERLFIGEQYF.

The DNA for the CDR3 is TGCGCCAGCAGCCAATCGGGGAATATAAATGAGCAGTTCTTC. Translated, it gives CASSQSGNINEQFF. The chain combines TRBV4-3 with TRBJ2-1; D is possibly TRBD2 (5 bases). The CDR3 totals 14 residues. CDR1 is LGHNA, CDR2 YSLEER, per germline. V lost 2 bases and J 7 bases, leaving 12 bases between the germline ends.